Shown below are 10 T cell receptor beta chains from a single sample sequenced in a study of CD8 T cells in Susac syndrome. Reverse transcription of roughly 0.45 to 1 ug RNA used random hexamers. TCRdb re-derived calls from the immunoSEQ multiplex PCR reads in MiXCR, one entry per CDR3 protein. This sample has tens of thousands of distinct CDR3 sequences; approximately 93% occur once, and the top ten carry roughly 0.28%. Material for sequencing was CD8+ T cells from PBMCs. The receptors were gathered from a human donor in good health.

This clonotype was counted only a few times. V usage is TRBV20-1 and J usage is TRBJ2-7; perhaps TRBD1 as D (5 bases). Trimming took 2 bases from V and 3 from J, leaving 8 bases between them. The CDR3 consists of 12 residues. Germline values: CDR1 DFQATT, CDR2 SNEGSKA (reference sequence). CDR3 bases: TGCAGTGCTAGAACCAGGGTCTACGAGCAGTACTTC. Protein sequence: CSARTRVYEQYF.

This clonotype has only one observation. The J gene is TRBJ2-5, the V gene TRBV7-8; D is perhaps TRBD1 or TRBD2 (5 bases each). V lost 2 bases to trimming and J lost 5 bases, with 15 bases between them. This CDR3 is 15 amino acids long. Germline assignment: CDR1 SGHVS and CDR2 FQNEAQ. Here the CDR3 reads CASSLSRGSTETQYF. The CDR3, as DNA: TGTGCCAGCAGCTTATCGAGGGGCAGCACGGAGACCCAGTACTTC.

The gene calls are TRBV9 and TRBJ2-7; TRBD1 matches at 7 bases. The CDR3 spans 15 residues. Germline loops: CDR1 SGDLS, CDR2 YYNGEE. V shed 3 bases and J 1 base; nucleotides not matched to a gene: 7. The CDR3 nucleotides read TGTGCCAGCAGCGCAACGACAGGGTGGTCCTACGAGCAGTACTTC. Its protein is CASSATTGWSYEQYF.

The chain uses TRBV4-3 and TRBJ1-2; D unclear. The V gene's germline CDR1 is LGHNA and CDR2 YSLEER. The V and J ends lost 0 bases and 7 bases respectively, with 18 bases between them. This CDR3 has 16 residues. CDR3 sequence (DNA): TGCGCCAGCAGCCAAGATTACGGACGGGGAATAGGTGGCTACACCTTC. It translates to CASSQDYGRGIGGYTF.

The chain has TRBV20-1 and TRBJ1-1, with a tentative D call TRBD1 (5 bases). Germline V gene lookup returns CDR1 DFQATT and CDR2 SNEGSKA (reference sequence). The CDR3 loop spans 13 amino acids. Trimming pared 3 bases from V and 3 bases from J, leaving 11 bases between. The CDR3 spells CSARGGGDTEAFF. The DNA of the CDR3 is TGCAGTGCTAGGGGCGGGGGGGACACTGAAGCTTTCTTT.

V usage is TRBV10-2 and J usage is TRBJ2-7; 9 bases are shared with TRBD1. Germline V gene sequence: CDR1 WSHSY, CDR2 SAAADI. Trimming at V came to 6 bases and at J to 1 base, leaving 7 bases not matched to a gene. The CDR3 has 15 amino acids. CDR3 protein: CASREQGAPSYEQYF. CDR3 DNA sequence: TGCGCCAGCAGGGAACAGGGGGCGCCATCCTACGAGCAGTACTTC.

This chain connects TRBV6-5 to TRBJ2-1; 7 bases map to TRBD1. J lost 6 bases, V lost 0 bases, and 14 bases had no gene match. The germline V gene encodes CDR1 MNHEY and CDR2 SVGAGI. This CDR3 has 18 amino acids. As DNA, the CDR3 is TGTGCCAGCAGTTACTCATTTATGGCAGGGGGTCAAGGCAATGAGCAGTTCTTC. Protein: CASSYSFMAGGQGNEQFF.

The chain links TRBV6-5 to TRBJ2-1; a weak D match, TRBD1 (6 bases). In germline, CDR1 is MNHEY, CDR2 SVGAGI. CDR3 length equals 13 residues. Between the trimmed V and J ends, which lost 6 bases and 3 bases, there was a span of 9 bases. CDR3 in amino acids: CASSDRNYNEQFF. The CDR3 coding sequence is TGTGCCAGCAGCGACAGGAACTACAATGAGCAGTTCTTC.

The chain has TRBV5-6 and TRBJ1-5; TRBD1 aligns across 10 bases. The CDR3 consists of 15 residues. Per the germline V gene, CDR1 is SGHDT and CDR2 is YYEEEE. J lost 2 bases, V lost 3 bases, and 2 bases had no gene match. The CDR3 nucleotides are TGTGCCAGCAGCTCCGGGACAGGGGGCAATCAGCCCCAGCATTTT. Encoded protein: CASSSGTGGNQPQHF. Together with reference TRBV5-6 and TRBJ1-5, the CDR3 gives the full variable domain: DAGVTQSPTHLIKTRGQQVTLRCSPKSGHDTVSWYQQALGQGPQFIFQYYEEEERQRGNFPDRFSGHQFPNYSSELNVNALLLGDSALYLCASSSGTGGNQPQHFGDGTRLSIL.

The gene calls are TRBV4-1 and TRBJ1-1; perhaps TRBD1 as D (5 bases). CDR1 and CDR2 from the germline V gene are MGHRA and YSYEKL. Trimming stripped 7 bases from V and 4 bases from J, with 25 bases between. The CDR3 is 17 residues long. CDR3: CASNNLVGVAISTEAFF. The CDR3 bases are TGCGCCAGCAACAACCTAGTGGGGGTTGCGATATCCACTGAAGCTTTCTTT.